The T cell receptor beta chain under discussion was sequenced for a study of low-dose radiotherapy and immunotherapy resistance in tumors. The germline CDR1 and CDR2 sequences are SGHNT and YYREEE (reference sequence). This CDR3 spans 13 amino acids. V lost 4 bases to trimming and J lost 3 bases, with 11 bases between them. Stated time point: after trial treatment. The treatment: LDRT plus nivolumab, ipilimumab, low-dose cyclophosphamide and aspirin (RACIN trial). A roughly 20-cycle PCR with a constant-region primer and V-primer adapter amplified TCRs. TCRdb re-analysed the reads in MiXCR, keeping a single row per CDR3 protein. The profile shows roughly 52,000 distinct CDR3 sequences, 33% of them singletons.

The sample was PBMCs, taken after low-dose radiotherapy plus immunotherapy. The sequence was obtained from a male donor with rectosigmoid adenocarcinoma. The V gene is TRBV5-4, the J gene TRBJ2-7, with D maybe TRBD1 (5 bases). CDR3 loop: CASSPGRGYEQYF. The CDR3 DNA reads as TGTGCCAGCAGCCCCGGTAGGGGCTACGAGCAGTACTTC.